This entry features one T cell receptor beta chain sequence. Its cognate antigen is unknown. The data derive from a study of cytomegalovirus exposure and HLA in healthy donors. Overall study findings and caveats: V- and J-gene trimming of TCR beta was linked (in a later analysis) to a missense DCLRE1C variant.

Losses at the gene ends were 4 bases for V and 10 bases for J; bases not matched to a gene: 10. Germline V gives CDR1 MNHEY, CDR2 SMNVEV (reference sequence). The CDR3 runs to 15 residues. The PCR was carried out with 60 Vbeta primers and 13 Jbeta primers. Assay used: immunoSEQ multiplex PCR; TCRdb lists only in-frame clones, some missing. Counted here are around 120,000 clones, approximately 82% occurring once; the ten biggest clones make up around 3%. V usage is TRBV27 and J usage is TRBJ2-1; 10 bases are shared with TRBD2. The sample was PBMCs. The sequence was obtained from a boy aged 2 to 10 in good health and CMV-seronegative. CDR3 nucleotide sequence: TGTGCCAGCAGTTGGACTAGCGGCCTCCCCGGGGAGCAGTTCTTC. Its translation: CASSWTSGLPGEQFF.